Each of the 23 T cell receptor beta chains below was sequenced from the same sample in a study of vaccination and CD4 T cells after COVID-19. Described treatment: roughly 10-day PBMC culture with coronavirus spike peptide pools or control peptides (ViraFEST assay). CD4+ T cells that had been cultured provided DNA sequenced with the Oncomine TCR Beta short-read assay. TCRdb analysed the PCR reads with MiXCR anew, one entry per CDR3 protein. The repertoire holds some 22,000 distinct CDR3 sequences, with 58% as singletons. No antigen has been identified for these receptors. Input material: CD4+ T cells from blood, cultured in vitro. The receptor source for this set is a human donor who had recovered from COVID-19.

The CDR3 spells CASSRRGPEKLFF. In nucleotides, the CDR3 is TGTGCCAGCAGCCGCCGGGGACCAGAAAAACTGTTTTTT. V usage is TRBV21-1 and J usage is TRBJ1-4; no DNA check was done on the table's D call, TRBD1. TRBV21-1 is a pseudogene segment. The CDR3 is made up of 13 amino acids.

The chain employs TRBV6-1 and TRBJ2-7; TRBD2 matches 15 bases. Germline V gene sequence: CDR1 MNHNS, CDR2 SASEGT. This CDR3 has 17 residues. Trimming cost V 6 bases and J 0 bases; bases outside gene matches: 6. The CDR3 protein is CASRPRTSGRASYEQYF. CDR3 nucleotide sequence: TGTGCCAGCAGACCTCGGACTAGCGGGAGGGCCTCCTACGAGCAGTACTTC.

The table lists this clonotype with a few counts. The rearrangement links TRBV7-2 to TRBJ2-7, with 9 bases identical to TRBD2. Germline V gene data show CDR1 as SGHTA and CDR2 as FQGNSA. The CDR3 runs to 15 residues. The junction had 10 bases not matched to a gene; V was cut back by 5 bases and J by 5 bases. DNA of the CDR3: TGTGCCAGCAGCGCGACTAGCGGTAAAAACAACGAGCAGTACTTC. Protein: CASSATSGKNNEQYF.

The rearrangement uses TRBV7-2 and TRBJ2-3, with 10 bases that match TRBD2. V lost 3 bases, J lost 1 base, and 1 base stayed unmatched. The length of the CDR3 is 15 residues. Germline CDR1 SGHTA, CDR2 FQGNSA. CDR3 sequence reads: CASSLLAGGTDTQYF. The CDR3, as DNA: TGTGCCAGCAGCTTGCTAGCGGGGGGCACAGATACGCAGTATTTT.

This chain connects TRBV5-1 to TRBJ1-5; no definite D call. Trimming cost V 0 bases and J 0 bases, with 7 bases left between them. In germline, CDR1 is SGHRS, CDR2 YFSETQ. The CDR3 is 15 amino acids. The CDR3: CASSLDGYSNQPQHF. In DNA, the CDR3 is TGCGCCAGCAGCTTGGATGGGTATAGCAATCAGCCCCAGCATTTT.

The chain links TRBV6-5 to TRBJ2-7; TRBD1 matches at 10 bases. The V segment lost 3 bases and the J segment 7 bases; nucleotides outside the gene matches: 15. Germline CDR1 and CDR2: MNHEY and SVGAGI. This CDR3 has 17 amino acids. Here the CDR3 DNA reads TGTGCCAGCAGTTATCAAACTCCGGGACAGGGGATGGGGGAGCAGTACTTC. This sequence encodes CASSYQTPGQGMGEQYF.

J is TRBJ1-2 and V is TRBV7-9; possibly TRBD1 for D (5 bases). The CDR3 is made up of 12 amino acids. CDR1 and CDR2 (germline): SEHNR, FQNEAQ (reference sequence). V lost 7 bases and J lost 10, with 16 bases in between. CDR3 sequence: CASTTYQGYYTF. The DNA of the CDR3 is TGTGCCAGCACTACATACCAGGGTTACTACACCTTC.

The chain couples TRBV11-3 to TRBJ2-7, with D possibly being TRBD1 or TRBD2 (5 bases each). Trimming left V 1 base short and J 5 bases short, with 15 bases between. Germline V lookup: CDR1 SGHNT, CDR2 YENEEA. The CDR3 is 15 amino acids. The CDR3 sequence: CASSLVLAGTHEQYF. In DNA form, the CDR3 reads TGTGCCAGCAGCTTAGTATTGGCAGGGACCCACGAGCAGTACTTC.

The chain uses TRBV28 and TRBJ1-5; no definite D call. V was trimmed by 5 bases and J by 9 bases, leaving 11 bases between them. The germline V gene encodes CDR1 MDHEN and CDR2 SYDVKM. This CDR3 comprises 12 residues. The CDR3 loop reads CASSPPYRPQHF. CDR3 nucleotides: TGTGCCAGCAGTCCCCCTTATCGGCCCCAGCATTTT.

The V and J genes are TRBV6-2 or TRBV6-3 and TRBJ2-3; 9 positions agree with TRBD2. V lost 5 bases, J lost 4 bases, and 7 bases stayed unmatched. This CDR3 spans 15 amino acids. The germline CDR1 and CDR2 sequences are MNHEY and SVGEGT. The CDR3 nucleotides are TGTGCCAGCAGTCTGGGCGGGAGGGCGGCAGATACGCAGTATTTT. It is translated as CASSLGGRAADTQYF.

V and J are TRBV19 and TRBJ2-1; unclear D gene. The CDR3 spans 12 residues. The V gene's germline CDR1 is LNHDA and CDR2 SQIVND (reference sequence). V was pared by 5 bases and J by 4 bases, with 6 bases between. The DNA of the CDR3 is TGTGCCAGTAGTGCGCAGTACAATGAGCAGTTCTTC. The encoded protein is CASSAQYNEQFF.

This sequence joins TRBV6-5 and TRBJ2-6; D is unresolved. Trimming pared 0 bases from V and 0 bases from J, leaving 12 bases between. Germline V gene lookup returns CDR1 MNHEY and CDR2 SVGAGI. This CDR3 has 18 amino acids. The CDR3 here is CASSYSTPPSSGANVLTF. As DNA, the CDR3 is TGTGCCAGCAGTTACTCCACACCGCCAAGCTCTGGGGCCAACGTCCTGACTTTC.

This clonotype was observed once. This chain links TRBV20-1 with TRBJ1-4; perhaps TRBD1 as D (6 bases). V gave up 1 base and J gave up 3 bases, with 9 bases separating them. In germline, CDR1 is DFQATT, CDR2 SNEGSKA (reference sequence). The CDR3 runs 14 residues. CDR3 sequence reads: CSARGDTSNEKLFF. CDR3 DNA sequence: TGCAGTGCTAGAGGGGACACCTCTAATGAAAAACTGTTTTTT.

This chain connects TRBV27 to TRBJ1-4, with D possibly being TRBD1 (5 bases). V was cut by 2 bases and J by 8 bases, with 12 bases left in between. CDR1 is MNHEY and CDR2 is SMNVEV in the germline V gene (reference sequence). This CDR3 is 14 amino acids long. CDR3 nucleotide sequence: TGTGCCAGCAGTTTACAGGGTTTTCCCGAAAAACTGTTTTTT. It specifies CASSLQGFPEKLFF.

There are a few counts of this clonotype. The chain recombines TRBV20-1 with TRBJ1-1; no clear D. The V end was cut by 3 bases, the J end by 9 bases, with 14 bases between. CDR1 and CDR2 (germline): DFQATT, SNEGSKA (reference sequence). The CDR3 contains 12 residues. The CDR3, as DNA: TGCAGTGCTAGGGTATCCGCCGATAAAGCTTTCTTT. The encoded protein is CSARVSADKAFF.

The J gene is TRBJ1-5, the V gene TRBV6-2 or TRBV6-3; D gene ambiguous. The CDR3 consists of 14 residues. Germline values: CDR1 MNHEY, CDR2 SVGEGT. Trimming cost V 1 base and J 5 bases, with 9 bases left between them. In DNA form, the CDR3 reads TGTGCCAGCAGTTACTATAATTCCGATCAGCCCCAGCATTTT. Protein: CASSYYNSDQPQHF.

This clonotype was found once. CDR3 sequence (DNA): TGTGCCAGCAGTTACGAACAGCCCCAGCATTTT. It encodes CASSYEQPQHF. J is TRBJ1-5 and V is TRBV6-5; D uncertain. The CDR3 is 11 residues long. V was pared by 2 bases and J by 7 bases, with 3 bases between. The V gene's germline CDR1 is MNHEY and CDR2 SVGAGI.

CDR3 in amino acids: CASSQGQGSSGANVLTF. CDR3 nucleotides: TGTGCCAGCAGTCAGGGACAGGGTAGCTCTGGGGCCAACGTCCTGACTTTC. The V and J genes are TRBV6-1 and TRBJ2-6; 9 nucleotides agree with TRBD1. The length of the CDR3 is 17 residues. Germline V gene lookup returns CDR1 MNHNS and CDR2 SASEGT. V shed 5 bases, J shed 0 bases, and the junction held 5 bases outside the gene matches.

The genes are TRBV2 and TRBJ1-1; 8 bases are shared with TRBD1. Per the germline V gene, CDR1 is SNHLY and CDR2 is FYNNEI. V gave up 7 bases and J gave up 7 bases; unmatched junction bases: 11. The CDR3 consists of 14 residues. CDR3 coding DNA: TGTGCCAGCATCAACGACAGGGGATACGGTGAAGCTTTCTTT. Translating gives CASINDRGYGEAFF.

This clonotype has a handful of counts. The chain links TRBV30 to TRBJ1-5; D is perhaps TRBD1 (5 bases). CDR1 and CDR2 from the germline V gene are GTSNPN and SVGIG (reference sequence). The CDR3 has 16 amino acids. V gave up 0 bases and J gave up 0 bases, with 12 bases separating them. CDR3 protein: CAWSVPGLYSNQPQHF. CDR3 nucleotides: TGTGCCTGGAGTGTACCAGGGCTGTATAGCAATCAGCCCCAGCATTTT.

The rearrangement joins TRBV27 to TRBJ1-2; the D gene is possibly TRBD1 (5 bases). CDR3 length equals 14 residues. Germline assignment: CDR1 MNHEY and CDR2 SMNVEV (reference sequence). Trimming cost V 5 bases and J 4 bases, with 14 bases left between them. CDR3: CASSRGQWGYGYTF. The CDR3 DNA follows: TGTGCCAGCAGTCGGGGCCAGTGGGGCTATGGCTACACCTTC.

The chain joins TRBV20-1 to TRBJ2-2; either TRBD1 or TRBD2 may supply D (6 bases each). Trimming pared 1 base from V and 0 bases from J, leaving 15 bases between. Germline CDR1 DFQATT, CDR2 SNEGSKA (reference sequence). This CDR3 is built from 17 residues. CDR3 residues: CSARVRGAVANTGELFF. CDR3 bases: TGCAGTGCTAGAGTAAGGGGGGCTGTAGCGAACACCGGGGAGCTGTTTTTT.

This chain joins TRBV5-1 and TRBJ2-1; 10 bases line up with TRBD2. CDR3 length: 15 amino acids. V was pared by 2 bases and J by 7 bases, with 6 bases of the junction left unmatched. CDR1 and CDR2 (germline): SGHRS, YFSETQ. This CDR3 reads CASSFPLAGINEQFF. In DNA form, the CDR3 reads TGCGCCAGCAGCTTCCCACTAGCGGGGATTAATGAGCAGTTCTTC.